This T cell receptor beta chain was identified in a study of T-cell memory formation after mild COVID-19. General study findings and limits: Researchers report contracting CD4+ clones mostly in CM and EM, with CD8+ clones in EMRA. Some SARS-CoV-2-responding clones were already detected in memory before infection.

TCRdb fed the 5' RACE reads into MiXCR, producing one record per CDR3 protein. The repertoire includes roughly 160,000 distinct CDR3 sequences, over 10% of them detected once, and roughly 3.3% sits in the top ten. Germline V lookup: CDR1 SGHRS, CDR2 YFSETQ. The CDR3 runs to 14 residues. Between the trimmed V and J ends, which lost 4 bases and 3 bases, there was a span of 13 bases. This clonotype was counted only a few times. Antigen specificity is unknown. The sequence derives from a man aged 18-30 years who had mild COVID-19 (a few samples of this study predate the infection). Cell type and time point are not known. The source material was PBMCs or a T cell subset sorted from them (not recorded which). The chain links TRBV5-1 to TRBJ1-1, with no clear D. The CDR3 DNA sequence: TGCGCCAGCAGCGCTCAAATTAGGGACACTGAAGCTTTCTTT. Protein sequence: CASSAQIRDTEAFF.